These 30 T cell receptor beta chains originate from one sample sequenced in a study of cytomegalovirus exposure and HLA in healthy donors. The data were produced by immunoSEQ multiplex PCR, yet TCRdb's version contains in-frame clones alone and is incomplete. Of 200,000 or so clones in the sample, 84% were seen once. Sequenced sample: PBMCs. These receptors all stem from a woman in her thirties in good health and CMV-seropositive.

The chain joins TRBV2 to TRBJ1-1; 10 nucleotides match TRBD1. Germline assignment: CDR1 SNHLY and CDR2 FYNNEI. The ends lost 5 bases at V and 3 bases at J; junction bases unmatched: 6. The CDR3 is 15 amino acids. The chain's CDR3 is CASSLRTGGYTEAFF. In DNA form, the CDR3 reads TGTGCCAGCAGTCTGAGGACAGGGGGGTACACTGAAGCTTTCTTT.

This chain links TRBV9 with TRBJ2-2; D is unclear. Per germline, CDR1 SGDLS and CDR2 YYNGEE. This CDR3 has 13 residues. V lost 6 bases and J 2 bases, leaving 8 bases between the germline ends. The CDR3 here is CASTPHNTGELFF. The CDR3 nucleotides are TGTGCCAGCACGCCACATAACACCGGGGAGCTGTTTTTT.

The chain carries TRBV5-1 and TRBJ2-7, with TRBD2 identical over 12 bases. V was clipped by 4 bases and J by 6 bases; unmatched bases: 5. Germline CDR1 SGHRS, CDR2 YFSETQ. The CDR3 loop spans 14 amino acids. CDR3 coding DNA: TGCGCCAGCAGCCTCGGACTAGCGGGACGCGAGCAGTACTTC. It specifies CASSLGLAGREQYF.

This chain joins TRBV6-5 and TRBJ1-2; 7 positions agree with TRBD1. This CDR3 comprises 14 residues. V trimming: 6 bases; J trimming: 8 bases; junction bases outside the gene matches: 12. CDR1 and CDR2 (germline): MNHEY, SVGAGI. The CDR3 loop is CASSFKPTGLGYTF. The CDR3 DNA follows: TGTGCCAGCAGCTTCAAACCGACAGGGTTAGGCTACACCTTC.

This chain joins TRBV2 and TRBJ2-5; D not resolved. Germline V gene data show CDR1 as SNHLY and CDR2 as FYNNEI. V shed 6 bases and J shed 5 bases, with 10 bases lying between them. The CDR3 has 12 residues. The chain's CDR3 is CASRSLGETQYF. In DNA form, the CDR3 reads TGTGCCAGCAGGTCCCTTGGCGAGACCCAGTACTTC.

The chain is built from TRBV27 and TRBJ2-2; perhaps TRBD2 as D (6 bases). From germline, CDR1 is MNHEY and CDR2 SMNVEV (reference sequence). V lost 5 bases and J 2 bases, leaving 12 bases between the germline ends. The CDR3 is 15 residues long. The CDR3 is CASSPPGLNTGELFF. The CDR3 region has the DNA TGTGCCAGCAGTCCTCCCGGACTAAACACCGGGGAGCTGTTTTTT.

The CDR3 DNA is TGTGCCAGCAGCATTTACGGGACAGGGGGGGACACCGGGGAGCTGTTTTTT. Residues: CASSIYGTGGDTGELFF. The chain combines TRBV7-6 with TRBJ2-2; 11 positions agree with TRBD1. Germline V gene data show CDR1 as SGHVS and CDR2 as FNYEAQ. CDR3 length: 17 amino acids. The trim removed 5 bases at V and 3 bases at J, leaving 8 bases unmatched.

The rearrangement links TRBV18 to TRBJ1-5; the D gene is possibly TRBD1 (5 bases). The germline V gene has CDR1 KGHSH and CDR2 LQKENI. The length of the CDR3 is 15 residues. With 6 bases removed from V and 2 bases from J, the gap between germline ends came to 14 bases. The CDR3 coding sequence is TGTGCCAGCTCCCCCTCGGGGGGTGGCAATCAGCCCCAGCATTTT. Encoded protein: CASSPSGGGNQPQHF.

This clone was detected only once. The rearrangement links TRBV7-8 to TRBJ2-1, with 11 bases identical to TRBD2. Germline V lookup: CDR1 SGHVS, CDR2 FQNEAQ. The junction had 11 bases not matched to a gene; V was cut back by 2 bases and J by 5 bases. The CDR3 is 18 residues long. CDR3 region: CASSLRGTSGQENNEQFF. CDR3 sequence (DNA): TGTGCCAGCAGCTTAAGGGGGACTAGCGGACAAGAGAACAATGAGCAGTTCTTC.

This chain links TRBV27 with TRBJ2-1; 9 nucleotides align to TRBD2. The CDR3 runs to 16 residues. CDR1 and CDR2 from the germline V gene are MNHEY and SMNVEV (reference sequence). The V segment lost 3 bases and the J segment 8 bases; nucleotides outside the gene matches: 11. The CDR3 nucleotides are TGTGCCAGCAGTTTCACGGGACTAGCACTAGCGGATGAGCAGTTCTTC. It encodes CASSFTGLALADEQFF.

The gene calls are TRBV4-1 and TRBJ1-2; weak D call: TRBD1 (6 bases). Germline CDR1 reads MGHRA; CDR2 reads YSYEKL. The CDR3 sequence is 15 residues long. V lost 0 bases and J lost 3, with 11 bases in between. This chain's CDR3 is CASSQDSPGDYGYTF. CDR3 bases: TGCGCCAGCAGCCAAGACTCCCCAGGGGACTATGGCTACACCTTC.

This clone was seen just once. V and J are TRBV27 and TRBJ2-7, with 12 positions matching TRBD2. CDR3 length: 16 amino acids. J was trimmed by 6 bases and V by 5 bases; bases with no gene match: 11. The germline V gene has CDR1 MNHEY and CDR2 SMNVEV (reference sequence). Here the CDR3 DNA reads TGTGCCAGCAGTAAGGCTAGCGGGAGGGTCCCCCCCGAGCAGTACTTC. Translated: CASSKASGRVPPEQYF.

This clone has only a few counts. The V call is TRBV9, the J call TRBJ2-7, with 9 nucleotides matching TRBD1. The trim removed 2 bases at V and 2 bases at J, leaving 5 bases unmatched. Germline CDR1 is SGDLS and CDR2 is YYNGEE. This CDR3 spans 15 amino acids. The CDR3 loop is CASSVAGTGTYEQYF. The CDR3 DNA reads as TGTGCCAGCAGCGTCGCCGGGACAGGGACCTACGAGCAGTACTTC.

The chain links TRBV19 to TRBJ2-7; D gene ambiguous. This CDR3 is 13 amino acids long. Germline CDR1 LNHDA, CDR2 SQIVND (reference sequence). The ends were cut back, 9 bases at V and 4 bases at J, with 16 bases in the middle. This CDR3 is CASGNVGAYEQYF. The CDR3 DNA follows: TGTGCCAGCGGTAACGTTGGAGCGTACGAGCAGTACTTC.

The chain links TRBV7-6 to TRBJ2-5; D remains unclear. V was cut by 1 base and J by 5 bases, with 8 bases left in between. Germline V CDR1 and CDR2: SGHVS, FNYEAQ. CDR3 size: 13 residues. The CDR3 sequence is CASSLELRETQYF. The CDR3 DNA follows: TGTGCCAGCAGCTTAGAACTAAGGGAGACCCAGTACTTC. The full variable domain, completed using reference TRBV7-6 and TRBJ2-5, is GAGVSQSPRYKVTKRGQDVALRCDPISGHVSLYWYRQALGQGPEFLTYFNYEAQQDKSGLPNDRFSAERPEGSISTLTIQRTEQRDSAMYRCASSLELRETQYFGPGTRLLVL.

The J gene is TRBJ2-1, the V gene TRBV29-1; 9 bases agree with TRBD1. In germline, CDR1 is SQVTM, CDR2 ANQGSEA. The CDR3 is 14 residues long. V lost 7 bases and J lost 4; bases outside the gene matches: 8. CDR3: CSAIQGASYNEQFF. CDR3 nucleotides: TGCAGCGCCATACAGGGGGCATCTTACAATGAGCAGTTCTTC.

The chain couples TRBV15 to TRBJ1-4; 7 positions match TRBD1. V shed 5 bases, J shed 8 bases, and the junction held 8 bases outside the gene matches. Germline V CDR1 and CDR2: LNHNV, YYDKDF (reference sequence). The CDR3 spans 14 residues. The chain's CDR3 is CATSLERGLEKLFF. Here the CDR3 DNA reads TGTGCCACCAGCCTGGAGAGGGGGCTAGAAAAACTGTTTTTT.

V gene TRBV7-2 combines with J gene TRBJ1-1; possibly TRBD1 for D (5 bases). The CDR3 contains 16 residues. The V gene lost 4 bases and the J gene lost 2 bases, with 17 bases spanning the gap. Germline CDR1 is SGHTA and CDR2 is FQGNSA. This CDR3 reads CASSWRAGRTNTEAFF. CDR3 nucleotides: TGTGCCAGCAGCTGGCGGGCGGGGCGTACCAACACTGAAGCTTTCTTT.

This chain connects TRBV30 to TRBJ2-2, with TRBD2 identical over 10 bases. J gave up 4 bases and V 5 bases, and 16 bases lay outside the gene matches. This CDR3 spans 18 amino acids. Germline V gene lookup returns CDR1 GTSNPN and CDR2 SVGIG (reference sequence). The CDR3 DNA reads as TGTGCCTGGGCTTTCTGGGCTAGCGGGAGATCGGGCACCGGGGAGCTGTTTTTT. As protein: CAWAFWASGRSGTGELFF.

This CDR3 reads CASSPQGLVRADTQYF. DNA for the CDR3: TGTGCCAGCTCACCACAGGGACTAGTTCGGGCAGATACGCAGTATTTT. The chain combines TRBV18 with TRBJ2-3; 8 bases are shared with TRBD2. V was clipped by 1 base and J by 4 bases; unmatched bases: 7. This CDR3 contains 16 residues. Germline CDR1 and CDR2: KGHSH and LQKENI.

The table lists this clone with a few counts. V usage is TRBV19 and J usage is TRBJ1-2, with D unresolved. The length of the CDR3 is 12 residues. Germline values: CDR1 LNHDA, CDR2 SQIVND (reference sequence). Trimming left V 6 bases short and J 8 bases short, with 13 bases between. CDR3 loop: CASRRAGGGYTF. For the CDR3, the DNA is TGTGCCAGTAGACGGGCAGGAGGCGGCTACACCTTC.

In this sample, this clone turned up once. This chain connects TRBV5-1 to TRBJ2-7, with a tentative D call TRBD2 (5 bases). V was trimmed by 6 bases and J by 4 bases, leaving 11 bases between them. Germline CDR1 and CDR2: SGHRS and YFSETQ. This CDR3 spans 12 amino acids. CDR3 amino acids: CASKGEGYEQYF. The CDR3 nucleotides are TGCGCCAGCAAGGGCGAGGGATACGAGCAGTACTTC.

The chain combines TRBV19 with TRBJ2-5; 11 nucleotides match TRBD2. The CDR3 consists of 17 residues. The germline CDR1 and CDR2 sequences are LNHDA and SQIVND (reference sequence). Trimming at V came to 3 bases and at J to 0 bases, leaving 6 bases not matched to a gene. In DNA, the CDR3 is TGTGCCAGTAGTATCACGGGACTAGCGGTAGACCAAGAGACCCAGTACTTC. The encoded protein is CASSITGLAVDQETQYF.

The rearrangement uses TRBV6-1 and TRBJ2-7, with D maybe TRBD2 (5 bases). Germline-derived CDR1 and CDR2 are MNHNS and SASEGT. This CDR3 is built from 13 residues. Trimming shortened V by 1 base and J by 9 bases, and 13 bases separated the two germline ends. The CDR3 sequence is CASSEGPPGWQYF. CDR3 bases: TGTGCCAGCAGTGAAGGACCCCCGGGGTGGCAGTACTTC.

The chain recombines TRBV5-5 with TRBJ1-2; D is unclear. Between the trimmed V and J ends, which lost 3 bases and 2 bases, there was a span of 11 bases. The CDR3 consists of 14 residues. CDR1 SGHKS and CDR2 YYEKEE come from the germline V gene (reference sequence). In DNA form, the CDR3 reads TGTGCCAGCAGCTCCCCATCTCGGAACTATGGCTACACCTTC. The encoded protein is CASSSPSRNYGYTF.

The chain joins TRBV27 to TRBJ2-7, with D possibly TRBD1 on 6 matching bases. Germline V gene data show CDR1 as MNHEY and CDR2 as SMNVEV (reference sequence). The germline V and J ends were trimmed by 7 bases and 13 bases, with 26 bases remaining between them. The CDR3 contains 14 residues. The CDR3 nucleotides are TGTGCCAGCAAACACCCGAGGGAGACAGGACAGATATACTTC. It encodes CASKHPRETGQIYF.

The chain carries TRBV7-2 and TRBJ2-7; perhaps TRBD2 as D (6 bases). This CDR3 spans 14 amino acids. The V end was cut by 5 bases, the J end by 5 bases, with 16 bases between. Germline V gene data show CDR1 as SGHTA and CDR2 as FQGNSA. The DNA for the CDR3 is TGTGCCAGCAGCCCCCGGGGCAGCGGGCACGAGCAGTACTTC. This codes for CASSPRGSGHEQYF.

The chain joins TRBV2 to TRBJ1-5; possible D gene TRBD1, 5 bases. V was pared by 6 bases and J by 3 bases, with 9 bases between. This CDR3 region has 13 residues. Germline V gene sequence: CDR1 SNHLY, CDR2 FYNNEI. The chain's CDR3 is CASRGDYNQPQHF. DNA for the CDR3: TGTGCCAGCAGGGGGGACTACAATCAGCCCCAGCATTTT.

This rearrangement joins TRBV29-1 to TRBJ2-1, with 12 bases matching TRBD2. The V gene end was trimmed by 8 bases and the J gene end by 4 bases; junction bases not matched to a gene: 6. CDR3 length: 14 residues. In germline, CDR1 is SQVTM, CDR2 ANQGSEA. CDR3: CSTWTSGDYNEQFF. CDR3 DNA: TGCAGCACGTGGACTAGCGGGGATTACAATGAGCAGTTCTTC.

This sequence joins TRBV25-1 and TRBJ2-1, with D unclear. Germline V gene data show CDR1 as MGHDK and CDR2 as SYGVNS. This CDR3 has 13 residues. With 4 bases removed from V and 3 bases from J, the gap between germline ends came to 7 bases. CDR3 region: CASSAENYNEQFF. In DNA, the CDR3 is TGTGCCAGCAGTGCTGAGAACTACAATGAGCAGTTCTTC.